This T cell receptor beta chain was retrieved from a study of T cells in Graves' hyperthyroidism and ophthalmopathy. Study-level information: Before treatment of any kind, peripheral blood was taken at initial diagnosis.

A remark on this clonotype: Its cognate antigen is unknown.

Extraction of PBMCs used roughly 9.3 ml of fresh peripheral blood. General study results and limits: Most clonotypes expanded in thyroid above 0.001 were likewise present in blood.

It was RNA transcripts that yielded the amplified TCR beta CDR3 regions. TCR CDR3 regions were first amplified by RT-PCR with HTBI primers. TCRdb ran MiXCR on the multiplex PCR reads and lists one entry per CDR3 protein. The repertoire holds about 560,000 distinct CDR3 sequences, with 15% to 20% as singletons. The CDR3 contains 10 residues. V lost 8 bases and J 4 bases, leaving 6 bases between the germline ends. Germline values: CDR1 MNHNS, CDR2 SASEGT. Sequencing was performed on blood. This clonotype was obtained from a woman aged 18-30 years with Graves' hyperthyroidism. The rearrangement links TRBV6-1 to TRBJ2-7; unclear D gene. CDR3 in amino acids: CASGQYEQYF. CDR3 nucleotide sequence: TGTGCCAGCGGGCAATACGAGCAGTACTTC.